What follows describes a single T cell receptor (beta chain). These data come from a study of control samples from healthy donors and cancer patients. Germline CDR1 reads MGHRA; CDR2 reads YSYEKL. The CDR3 has 17 residues. Deletions cut 4 bases from V and 5 bases from J, with 18 bases between. TCRdb's copy holds only in-frame clones and misses some; the assay was immunoSEQ multiplex PCR. The sample includes about 51,000 clones, about 80% seen only once; the top ten take around 9.1%. The source of this sequence is a man between 65 and 85 years old in good health. The J gene is TRBJ1-6, the V gene TRBV4-1; D is undetermined. The sample taken for sequencing was blood. CDR3 sequence reads: CASSRRRSGVDNSPLHF. CDR3 nucleotide sequence: TGCGCCAGCAGCCGAAGGAGATCCGGGGTTGATAATTCACCCCTCCACTTT.